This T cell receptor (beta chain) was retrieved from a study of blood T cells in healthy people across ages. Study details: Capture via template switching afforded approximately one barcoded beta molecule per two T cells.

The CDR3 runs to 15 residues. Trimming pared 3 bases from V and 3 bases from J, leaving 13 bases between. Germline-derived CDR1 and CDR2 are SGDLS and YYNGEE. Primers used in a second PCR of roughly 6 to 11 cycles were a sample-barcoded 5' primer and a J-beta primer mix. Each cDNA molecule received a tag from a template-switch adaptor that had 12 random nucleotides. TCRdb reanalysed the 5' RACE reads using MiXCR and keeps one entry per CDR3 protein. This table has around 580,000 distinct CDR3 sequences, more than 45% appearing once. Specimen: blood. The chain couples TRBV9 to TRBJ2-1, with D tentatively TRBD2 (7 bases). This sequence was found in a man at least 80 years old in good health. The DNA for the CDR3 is TGTGCCAGCAGCGAGGGGGGGCCGCGCTACAATGAGCAGTTCTTC. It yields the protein CASSEGGPRYNEQFF.